This TCR beta chain derives from a study of shared clonotypes between healthy human individuals. Notes on the study in general: Of the naive CD4 clonotypes, around 4.8% were shared across four donors. Larger estimated richness was generally recorded for naive subsets relative to memory subsets.

Naive CD45RA+ and memory CD45RA-negative subsets were split from CD4+ cells. V dropped 1 base and J dropped 5; count of bases not matched to a gene: 8. The CDR3 totals 18 residues. Looked up from germline, CDR1 is LNHNV and CDR2 is YYDKDF (reference sequence). On this clone itself: The antigen is unknown.

Sequencing used immunoSEQ multiplex PCR; TCRdb keeps in-frame clones, though not all of them. This table holds fewer than 1.8 million clones, approximately 98.5% found once. Sequences were obtained from naive CD4+ T cells sorted from blood. The subset was: CD45RA+ positively selected. The chain couples TRBV15 to TRBJ2-3, with TRBD2 matching 14 bases. This receptor was identified in a man aged 30 to 45 in good health. CDR3 sequence (DNA): TGTGCCACCAGCAGAGGAGGGACTAGCGGGAGACTAATAGATACGCAGTATTTT. The encoded protein is CATSRGGTSGRLIDTQYF.